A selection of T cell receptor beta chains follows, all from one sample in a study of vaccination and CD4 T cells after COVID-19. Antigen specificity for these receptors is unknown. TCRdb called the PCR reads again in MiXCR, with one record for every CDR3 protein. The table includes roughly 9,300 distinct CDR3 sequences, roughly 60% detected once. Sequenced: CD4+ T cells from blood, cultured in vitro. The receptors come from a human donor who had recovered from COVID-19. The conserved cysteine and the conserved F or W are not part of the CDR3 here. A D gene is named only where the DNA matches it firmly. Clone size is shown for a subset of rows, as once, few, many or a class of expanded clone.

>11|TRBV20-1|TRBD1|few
SAAGGVGEKLF
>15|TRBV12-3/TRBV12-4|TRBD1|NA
ASSPRQGTASKNIQY
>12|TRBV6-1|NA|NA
ASSEEFWLPAAF
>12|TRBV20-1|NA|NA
SARVSLTFDTQY
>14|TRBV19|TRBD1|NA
ASSIEAGQGVQPQH
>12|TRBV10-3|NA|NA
AISGNQGNTEAF
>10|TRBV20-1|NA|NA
SARTRGGEQF
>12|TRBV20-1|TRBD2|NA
SASRPGGPNEQF
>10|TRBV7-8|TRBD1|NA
VSSSQGAEAF
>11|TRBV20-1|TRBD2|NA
SAKGTTQETQY
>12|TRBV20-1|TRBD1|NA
SASDRGHTGELF
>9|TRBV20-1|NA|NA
SAAIVDEQY
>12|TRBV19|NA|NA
ASSIGDTNTEAF
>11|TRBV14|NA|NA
ASSQDRWGEAF